This TCR beta chain was sequenced for a study of T-cell memory formation after mild COVID-19. Study background: Clusters were largely donor specific. Findings and limits, study-wide: Clones that got smaller from day 15 to 85 had even CD4/CD8, while clones growing later tipped toward CD4+.

Trimming cost V 0 bases and J 2 bases; bases outside gene matches: 3. CDR3 length equals 15 residues. Germline assignment: CDR1 SNHLY and CDR2 FYNNEI. This clonotype was seen a handful of times. The antigen is not known. TCRdb re-analysed the 5' RACE reads in MiXCR, keeping a single row per CDR3 protein. The sample has 450,000 or so distinct CDR3 sequences, roughly 25% seen once. This clonotype originated in an adult woman who had mild COVID-19 (a few samples of this study predate the infection). Cell type and time point are not known. Sequencing was carried out using PBMCs or a T cell subset sorted from them (not recorded which). The rearrangement links TRBV2 to TRBJ2-7, with 8 bases that match TRBD2. The CDR3 DNA follows: TGTGCCAGCAGTGAAGCACGAGCGGGGGCCTACGAGCAGTACTTC. This encodes CASSEARAGAYEQYF.